What follows is one T cell receptor (beta chain) and its context. This clone was seen once. The specificity of this receptor is unknown. No base-level quality is on record; no much larger clone is a single base apart. Counted from cysteine to phenylalanine, this CDR3 has 13 amino acids. CDR3 DNA only is kept here, 39 bases in frame from base 1. According to the germline V gene, CDR1 reads SGHRS and CDR2 reads YFSETQ. Trimming takes 7 bases off V and 6 bases off J; junction bases not matched to a gene: 7. The sample is drawn from a study of T cell changes during pregnancy in multiple sclerosis (dated by TCRdb to between 2018 and 2021). Regarding the complete study: In women with multiple sclerosis, the researchers looked at how the T cell repertoire shifted as pregnancy progressed.

Preparation of the library involved the immunoSEQ multiplex PCR assay. TCRdb re-hosts the immuneACCESS table, in-frame sequences only. Its copies lack some clones; in the studies checked, an unresolved V gene accounts for under half of them, and the cause for the rest is not known. The sample table contains 56,000 or so clones; only one count was recorded for 90% of them. The ten largest clones capture around 2.1% of the sample. This clonotype was sampled from a female donor in good health, enrolled as a control in a pregnancy study. The chain employs TRBV5-1 and TRBJ2-3; TRBD2 agrees with 8 junctional bases. The specimen comprised peripheral blood, sampled in the first trimester of pregnancy. The nucleotide sequence reads TGCGCCAGCTTCATAAGCGGGAGCGATACGCAGTATTTT. Its protein reads: CASFISGSDTQYF.